The rows below give T cell receptor beta chains drawn from one sample of a study of CD8+CD57+ T cells in acquired aplastic anemia. TCRdb fed the reads into MiXCR, producing one record per CDR3 protein. The sample lists about 470,000 distinct CDR3 sequences, 25% to 40% occurring once. The sequencing input was sorted CD4+, CD8+, or CD8+CD57+ T cells (not recorded which) from PBMCs. The receptor source for this set is a human donor with aplastic anemia. CDR3s include the opening cysteine and the closing phenylalanine or tryptophan. D genes are given only for firm matches. The listing skips clone size in some rows; elsewhere it reads once, few, many or a size class.

TRBJ1-2 TRBV19 TRBD1 many TGTGCCAGTAGTCCCCGGACAGGGGGCGTCTATGGCTACACCTTC CASSPRTGGVYGYTF
TRBJ1-1 TRBV10-2 TRBD1 many TGCGCCAGCAGTGATTACCGGGACAGAAACATGAACACTGAAGCTTTCTTT CASSDYRDRNMNTEAFF
TRBJ2-7 TRBV12-3/TRBV12-4 TRBD1 - TGTGCCAGCAGTGCTGGGACCGGGACAGGGGTCGTGGAGCAGTACTTC CASSAGTGTGVVEQYF
TRBJ2-5 TRBV24-1 - many TGTGCCACCAGTGACCCAGGCGCCCAAGAGACCCAGTACTTC CATSDPGAQETQYF
TRBJ1-1 TRBV19 - - TGTGCCAGTATAGGAAAAACTTGGAACACTGAAGCTTTCTTT CASIGKTWNTEAFF
TRBJ2-1 TRBV19 - few TGTGCCAGTAGTATAGATCCTTCCCGGGGGTATGAGCAGTTCTTC CASSIDPSRGYEQFF
TRBJ2-1 TRBV7-2 TRBD2 few TGTGCCAGCAGCTTAGCGTTGGCTAGCGGGGGGCCTTACAATGAGCAGTTCTTC CASSLALASGGPYNEQFF
TRBJ1-6 TRBV4-2 - - TGTGCCAGCAGCCGGGACACCAATAATTCACCCCTCCACTTT CASSRDTNNSPLHF
TRBJ2-7 TRBV19 - - TGTGCCAGTAGCACCCCCGGCAGGGACTACGAGCAGTACTTC CASSTPGRDYEQYF
TRBJ2-5 TRBV9 TRBD2 many TGTGCCAGCAGCGTAGCTACTAGCGGGGGTGGGGAGACCCAGTACTTC CASSVATSGGGETQYF
TRBJ1-2 TRBV24-1 TRBD1 - TGTGCCACCAGTGATTTCGGGACAGGGGGCGCATATGGCTACACCTTC CATSDFGTGGAYGYTF
TRBJ2-7 TRBV10-1 TRBD1 few TGCGCCAGCAGTGAGTCGGGGACAGGGGGCGAGGACGAGCAGTACTTC CASSESGTGGEDEQYF
TRBJ1-3 TRBV30 TRBD1 - TGTGCCTGGACCGAGACAGGGGCGGACACCATATATTTT CAWTETGADTIYF
TRBJ2-3 TRBV11-2 - - TGTGCCAGCAGGAGAGGTTCCCAACTAGCCCAGACAGATACGCAGTATTTT CASRRGSQLAQTDTQYF
TRBJ1-4 TRBV5-1 - - TGCGCCAGCAGCTTCGGCGCACTTCAGCAGGGGAATGAAAAACTGTTTTTT CASSFGALQQGNEKLFF
TRBJ2-2 TRBV6-5 - - TGTGCCAGCAGTTACGGGGTTAACACCGGGGAGCTGTTTTTT CASSYGVNTGELFF
TRBJ2-3 TRBV20-1 TRBD2 - TGCAGTGCTAGTTCCGGGAGGGCCCTCGCAGATACGCAGTATTTT CSASSGRALADTQYF
TRBJ1-4 TRBV12-3/TRBV12-4 TRBD1 - TGTGCCAGCAGTGTAGGGGTCAGGGGGAATCGAGAAAAACTGTTTTTT CASSVGVRGNREKLFF
TRBJ1-6 TRBV15 TRBD1 once TGTGCCAGTAGCGTCAACAGGGGAACTTCACCCCTCCACTTT CASSVNRGTSPLHF
TRBJ2-2 TRBV7-3 - many TGTGCCAGCAGCAAGGACATTAACGGGGAGCTGTTTTTT CASSKDINGELFF
TRBJ2-1 TRBV19 - few TGTGCCAGTGGACAAGGGGACAATGAGCAGTTCTTC CASGQGDNEQFF
TRBJ2-1 TRBV29-1 - - TGCAGCGTTGAATCGGAGGGAGTACATGAGCAGTTCTTC CSVESEGVHEQFF
TRBJ1-1 TRBV7-2 - - TGTGCCGGCAGCTCAGGACGGGGCACTGAAGCTTTCTTT CAGSSGRGTEAFF
TRBJ1-2 TRBV24-1 TRBD1 once TGTGCCACCAGTTCTGGGACAGGGGGGAACTATGGCTACACCTTC CATSSGTGGNYGYTF
TRBJ2-7 TRBV11-2 TRBD2 - TGTGCCAGCAGCAACCGGACTAGCGGGAGGGGGAGCTACGAGCAGTACTTC CASSNRTSGRGSYEQYF
TRBJ2-7 TRBV20-1 - - TGCAGTGCTAGAGATTTCGGACGACCCACCTACGAGCAGTACTTC CSARDFGRPTYEQYF
TRBJ1-2 TRBV6-1 - - TGTGCCAGCAGTGAAGCGCTAGGGTTCGATGGCTACACCTTC CASSEALGFDGYTF
TRBJ2-5 TRBV5-1 TRBD1 once TGCGCCAGCAGCTCTGAATCAGGGGGCTGGGAGACCCAGTACTTC CASSSESGGWETQYF
TRBJ2-7 TRBV12-3/TRBV12-4 - few TGTGCCAGCAGTTTAAGTGCAGGGGAGGGGGGCGAGCAGTACTTC CASSLSAGEGGEQYF
TRBJ1-6 TRBV20-1 - few TGCAGTGCTAGAGACGGGCAGAAGGCAAATTCACCCCTCCACTTT CSARDGQKANSPLHF
TRBJ2-5 TRBV24-1 TRBD1 many TGTGCCACCAGTGATAGGGACAGGGGGCAAGAGACCCAGTACTTC CATSDRDRGQETQYF
TRBJ1-5 TRBV30 - - TGTGCCTGGAGTGTTTTGGCAGGTGATCAGCCCCAGCATTTT CAWSVLAGDQPQHF
TRBJ1-1 TRBV11-1 - - TGTGCCAGCAGCCTTTCCATCCAAACGGAGGCGCACACTGAAGCTTTCTTT CASSLSIQTEAHTEAFF
TRBJ1-3 TRBV19 - many TGTGCCAGTAGGACTACCGACGGGGGAAACACCATATATTTT CASRTTDGGNTIYF
TRBJ2-1 TRBV20-1 TRBD2 few TGCAGTGCTAATACCCGGGACTATGGAACCTACAATGAGCAGTTCTTC CSANTRDYGTYNEQFF
TRBJ2-3 TRBV5-1 TRBD2 - TGCGCCAGCAGCTTGGATAGGCTAGCGGGAGGCACAGATACGCAGTATTTT CASSLDRLAGGTDTQYF
TRBJ2-5 TRBV7-8 TRBD2 many TGTGCCAGCAGCCTAGCGGTGGGGACCCAGTACTTC CASSLAVGTQYF
TRBJ1-1 TRBV7-2 - many TGTGCCAGCAGCCTTCGACAGATGAACACTGAAGCTTTCTTT CASSLRQMNTEAFF
TRBJ1-2 TRBV20-1 TRBD1 many TGCAGTGCTAGAGATATCGCGACAGGGTGGAAGGGCTACACCTTC CSARDIATGWKGYTF
TRBJ1-1 TRBV19 - - TGTGCCAGTAGTATAATTGGATCCGGGACGGCCTCAGCGCCAGCTTTCTTT CASSIIGSGTASAPAFF
TRBJ2-2 TRBV19 - few TGTGCCAGTAGTATGTGGGGGGACACCGGGGAGCTGTTTTTT CASSMWGDTGELFF
TRBJ2-5 TRBV10-3 TRBD2 few TGTGCCAGCAGTTACACTACTAGCGGGGACCAAGAGACCCAGTACTTC CASSYTTSGDQETQYF
TRBJ2-1 TRBV2 TRBD2 few TGTGCCAGCAGTGAAAGACTAGCGGGGAGCAATGAGCAGTTCTTC CASSERLAGSNEQFF
TRBJ2-7 TRBV20-1 TRBD1 - TGCAGTGCCTACACAGGGACAGACTACGAGCAGTACTTC CSAYTGTDYEQYF
TRBJ2-7 TRBV2 TRBD2 many TGTGCCAGCAGTCCCCGACTAGCGCCTACCTACGAGCAGTACTTC CASSPRLAPTYEQYF
TRBJ1-5 TRBV20-1 - many TGCAGTGCCTCGAGACAGAATCAGCCCCAGCATTTT CSASRQNQPQHF
TRBJ2-3 TRBV25-1 TRBD1 - TGTGCCAGCAGTGAATATGACAGGGGTGGAGATACGCAGTATTTT CASSEYDRGGDTQYF
TRBJ2-1 TRBV9 - - TGTGTCAGCAGCGTCCTGATTGACAATGAGCAGTTCTTC CVSSVLIDNEQFF